Each of the 28 T cell receptor beta chains below was sequenced from the same sample in a study of blood T cell repertoires in COVID-19. Clones were sequenced by immunoSEQ multiplex PCR, and TCRdb holds only the in-frame ones, with some missing. The table includes some 240,000 clones, about 89% detected once. The material sequenced was peripheral blood. The receptors originated from a man in his 60s who had recovered from COVID-19.

The chain recombines TRBV6-2 or TRBV6-3 with TRBJ2-1, with 14 bases matching TRBD2. The germline CDR1 and CDR2 sequences are MNHEY and SVGEGT. The trim removed 0 bases at V and 4 bases at J, leaving 11 bases unmatched. This CDR3 is 20 amino acids long. Here the CDR3 reads CASSYSPGLAGVHGYNEQFF. Written as DNA, the CDR3 is TGTGCCAGCAGTTACTCTCCGGGACTAGCGGGGGTCCACGGGTACAATGAGCAGTTCTTC.

The V and J genes are TRBV28 and TRBJ2-5; 12 nucleotides match TRBD1. The junction had 14 bases not matched to a gene; V was cut back by 5 bases and J by 4 bases. CDR1 is MDHEN and CDR2 is SYDVKM in the germline V gene. The CDR3 is made up of 18 amino acids. Written as DNA, the CDR3 is TGTGCCAGCAGTCCGGGACAGGGGGCTTCGATTCTCGTAGAGACCCAGTACTTC. Its protein product is CASSPGQGASILVETQYF.

The rearrangement joins TRBV15 to TRBJ2-7, with TRBD1 identical over 8 bases. The CDR3 has 18 amino acids. CDR1 and CDR2 (germline): LNHNV, YYDKDF (reference sequence). The junction had 10 bases not matched to a gene; V was cut back by 0 bases and J by 0 bases. CDR3 region: CATSRDRAGGASSYEQYF. The CDR3 nucleotides are TGTGCCACCAGCAGAGATAGGGCAGGGGGCGCGTCCTCCTACGAGCAGTACTTC. The full variable domain, with the rest looked up from reference TRBV15 and TRBJ2-7, is DAMVIQNPRYQVTQFGKPVTLSCSQTLNHNVMYWYQQKSSQAPKLLFHYYDKDFNNEADTPDNFQSRRPNTSFCFLDIRSPGLGDTAMYLCATSRDRAGGASSYEQYFGPGTRLTVT.

V is TRBV29-1 and J is TRBJ2-2; D is unresolved. V gave up 5 bases and J gave up 1 base, with 8 bases separating them. The V gene's germline CDR1 is SQVTM and CDR2 ANQGSEA. The CDR3 has 13 residues. CDR3 protein: CSVPNRNTGELFF. Here the CDR3 DNA reads TGCAGCGTTCCTAACAGGAACACCGGGGAGCTGTTTTTT.

The V gene is TRBV7-6, the J gene TRBJ1-5; no definite D call. The CDR3 sequence is 13 residues long. CDR1 and CDR2 (germline): SGHVS, FNYEAQ. V was trimmed by 1 base and J by 7 bases, leaving 8 bases between them. CDR3 amino acids: CASSLVREQPQHF. In DNA, the CDR3 is TGTGCCAGCAGCTTAGTTAGAGAGCAGCCCCAGCATTTT.

V is TRBV5-4 and J is TRBJ2-2, with D possibly being TRBD2 (5 bases). V was shortened by 4 bases and J by 0 bases, with 13 bases between the two germline ends. The CDR3 has 16 residues. Germline lookup yields CDR1 SGHNT and CDR2 YYREEE (reference sequence). This chain's CDR3 is CASSAMTNANTGELFF. DNA of the CDR3: TGTGCCAGCAGCGCCATGACTAACGCGAACACCGGGGAGCTGTTTTTT.

The gene calls are TRBV19 and TRBJ1-5; TRBD1 agrees at 8 bases. Germline CDR1 LNHDA, CDR2 SQIVND (reference sequence). V lost 7 bases and J lost 4; bases outside the gene matches: 12. The CDR3 covers 16 residues. CDR3 region: CASKVTGDTRNQPQHF. For the CDR3, the DNA is TGTGCCAGTAAGGTGACAGGGGACACTCGAAATCAGCCCCAGCATTTT.

V usage is TRBV7-2 and J usage is TRBJ2-2; 7 nucleotides align to TRBD2. CDR1 and CDR2 from the germline V gene are SGHTA and FQGNSA. This CDR3 region has 15 residues. With V trimmed by 5 bases and J by 4 bases, 7 bases remained unmatched. As DNA, the CDR3 is TGTGCCAGCAGCGCCCGGGAGGCAGGCACCGGGGAGCTGTTTTTT. Protein: CASSAREAGTGELFF.

This chain joins TRBV7-3 and TRBJ2-2; 7 bases agree with TRBD2. Trimming removed 7 bases from V and 4 bases from J; junction bases left unmatched: 9. The germline V gene has CDR1 SGHTA and CDR2 FQGTGA. CDR3 size: 15 residues. The CDR3, as DNA: TGTGCCAGCACCCCCCGGGGGGACGGCACCGGGGAGCTGTTTTTT. Translation: CASTPRGDGTGELFF. The whole variable domain, remainder taken from reference TRBV7-3 and TRBJ2-2, is GAGVSQTPSNKVTEKGKYVELRCDPISGHTALYWYRQSLGQGPEFLIYFQGTGAADDSGLPNDRFFAVRPEGSVSTLKIQRTERGDSAVYLCASTPRGDGTGELFFGEGSRLTVL.

The gene calls are TRBV18 and TRBJ2-1; 8 bases are shared with TRBD1. The CDR3 totals 15 residues. V trimming: 0 bases; J trimming: 10 bases; junction bases outside the gene matches: 8. The germline V gene encodes CDR1 KGHSH and CDR2 LQKENI. The CDR3 reads CASSPPGQGSREQFF. The CDR3 coding sequence is TGTGCCAGCTCACCACCTGGACAGGGTTCCAGGGAGCAGTTCTTC.

The CDR3 reads CASTLSPGGNTGELFF. Written as DNA, the CDR3 is TGTGCCAGCACCTTATCACCGGGAGGGAACACCGGGGAGCTGTTTTTT. The V call is TRBV5-5, the J call TRBJ2-2; 7 bases match TRBD2. The CDR3 totals 16 residues. J lost 1 base, V lost 6 bases, and 9 bases had no gene match. Germline assignment: CDR1 SGHKS and CDR2 YYEKEE (reference sequence).

The gene calls are TRBV6-5 and TRBJ1-1; D is undetermined. The V end lost 3 bases, the J end lost 1 base, and 9 bases lay between the germline ends. Germline V gene data show CDR1 as MNHEY and CDR2 as SVGAGI. This CDR3 has 14 residues. CDR3 loop: CASSYSYGNTEAFF. CDR3 nucleotides: TGTGCCAGCAGTTATTCCTACGGGAACACTGAAGCTTTCTTT.

In DNA form, the CDR3 reads TGCGCCAGCAAGGGGGACACCAACACCGGGGAGCTGTTTTTT. Protein product: CASKGDTNTGELFF. This sequence joins TRBV5-1 and TRBJ2-2, with D maybe TRBD1 (6 bases). Germline values: CDR1 SGHRS, CDR2 YFSETQ. The CDR3 is made up of 14 amino acids. V gave up 6 bases and J gave up 2 bases, with 11 bases separating them.

V is TRBV7-3 and J is TRBJ2-3, with 13 bases identical to TRBD2. This CDR3 contains 16 residues. Germline trimming cut 4 bases from V and 5 bases from J; bases unmatched to any gene: 6. The germline V gene has CDR1 SGHTA and CDR2 FQGTGA. CDR3 nucleotides: TGTGCCAGCAGCTCAGGACTAGCGGGGGCCAGAGATACGCAGTATTTT. It codes for CASSSGLAGARDTQYF.

This clone appeared a few times. The rearrangement joins TRBV6-1 to TRBJ1-5; no definite D call. Trimming took off 1 base at V and 2 bases at J, with 6 bases between the two ends. From germline, CDR1 is MNHNS and CDR2 SASEGT. The CDR3 covers 14 residues. The DNA for the CDR3 is TGTGCCAGCAGTGAAGGGCAGGGCAATCAGCCCCAGCATTTT. As protein: CASSEGQGNQPQHF.

V and J are TRBV2 and TRBJ1-5, with 10 bases that match TRBD1. The CDR3 loop spans 13 amino acids. The germline CDR1 and CDR2 sequences are SNHLY and FYNNEI. Trimming at V came to 6 bases and at J to 6 bases, leaving 2 bases not matched to a gene. CDR3 sequence reads: CASRTGGSQPQHF. The CDR3, as DNA: TGTGCCAGCAGGACAGGGGGCAGTCAGCCCCAGCATTTT.

The chain links TRBV11-2 to TRBJ1-1; D is undetermined. Germline assignment: CDR1 SGHAT and CDR2 FQNNGV. V lost 8 bases to trimming and J lost 2 bases, with 18 bases between them. The CDR3 is 15 amino acids. The CDR3 is CASARRVDPNTEAFF. The CDR3 nucleotides read TGTGCCAGCGCCCGGAGGGTTGACCCTAACACTGAAGCTTTCTTT.

V gene TRBV25-1 combines with J gene TRBJ1-5; a weak D match, TRBD1 (5 bases). The germline CDR1 and CDR2 sequences are MGHDK and SYGVNS. The CDR3 is 12 amino acids. V shed 3 bases and J shed 9 bases, with 9 bases lying between them. CDR3 in DNA: TGTGCCAGCAGTGACGGGACTCGGCCCCAGCATTTT. It yields the protein CASSDGTRPQHF.

The chain links TRBV7-2 to TRBJ1-5; D remains ambiguous. The germline V gene has CDR1 SGHTA and CDR2 FQGNSA. The V gene lost 7 bases and the J gene lost 0 bases, with 7 bases spanning the gap. The CDR3 runs 13 residues. DNA for the CDR3: TGTGCCAGCACCCGGGATAGCAATCAGCCCCAGCATTTT. This gives the protein CASTRDSNQPQHF.

The V and J genes are TRBV7-9 and TRBJ1-5; the match to TRBD1 covers 8 bases. CDR1 and CDR2 (germline): SEHNR, FQNEAQ (reference sequence). J lost 5 bases, V lost 1 base, and 4 bases had no gene match. The CDR3 contains 15 residues. CDR3 nucleotides: TGTGCCAGCAGCTTAGGGGGACAGGCGCATCAGCCCCAGCATTTT. Encoded protein: CASSLGGQAHQPQHF. The full variable domain, its missing parts supplied by reference TRBV7-9 and TRBJ1-5, is DTGVSQNPRHKITKRGQNVTFRCDPISEHNRLYWYRQTLGQGPEFLTYFQNEAQLEKSRLLSDRFSAERPKGSFSTLEIQRTEQGDSAMYLCASSLGGQAHQPQHFGDGTRLSIL.

This clone appeared a single time. The rearrangement joins TRBV11-3 to TRBJ1-1; D unresolved. CDR1 SGHNT and CDR2 YENEEA come from the germline V gene. V was trimmed by 6 bases and J by 6 bases, leaving 8 bases between them. This CDR3 is 11 amino acids long. As DNA, the CDR3 is TGTGCCAGCAGAGGAGGTTCTGAAGCTTTCTTT. It specifies CASRGGSEAFF.

The chain links TRBV9 to TRBJ2-3; weak D call: TRBD2 (6 bases). The CDR3 runs to 15 residues. Deletions cut 1 base from V and 0 bases from J, with 9 bases between. Germline V gives CDR1 SGDLS, CDR2 YYNGEE. CDR3 protein: CASSVWGGSTDTQYF. The CDR3 DNA reads as TGTGCCAGCAGCGTATGGGGAGGAAGCACAGATACGCAGTATTTT.

CDR3 nucleotides: TGTGCCAGCAGCTCGGGACTCCTGTACCAAGAGACCCAGTACTTC. Amino acid sequence: CASSSGLLYQETQYF. The chain combines TRBV7-8 with TRBJ2-5; tentatively, D is TRBD2 (6 bases). V shed 4 bases and J shed 0 bases, with 12 bases lying between them. This CDR3 has 15 residues. CDR1 is SGHVS and CDR2 is FQNEAQ in the germline V gene.

V and J are TRBV5-1 and TRBJ1-3; no clear D. The V gene's germline CDR1 is SGHRS and CDR2 YFSETQ. Trimming left V 0 bases short and J 0 bases short, with 4 bases between. CDR3 length: 14 amino acids. The CDR3 loop reads CASSLGGSGNTIYF. In DNA form, the CDR3 reads TGCGCCAGCAGCTTGGGAGGCTCTGGAAACACCATATATTTT.

This clone showed up just once. The rearrangement uses TRBV7-9 and TRBJ1-1; no clear D. There are 14 residues in the CDR3. Trimming removed 6 bases from V and 1 base from J, with 12 bases in between. The germline CDR1 and CDR2 sequences are SEHNR and FQNEAQ (reference sequence). DNA of the CDR3: TGTGCCAGCAGGTTGGCACAGACGAACACTGAAGCTTTCTTT. Translating it yields CASRLAQTNTEAFF. The full variable domain, in which reference TRBV7-9 and TRBJ1-1 provide the parts outside the CDR3, is DTGVSQNPRHKITKRGQNVTFRCDPISEHNRLYWYRQTLGQGPEFLTYFQNEAQLEKSRLLSDRFSAERPKGSFSTLEIQRTEQGDSAMYLCASRLAQTNTEAFFGQGTRLTVV.

V is TRBV4-2 and J is TRBJ1-2, with D tentatively TRBD1 (5 bases). Trimming shortened V by 0 bases and J by 7 bases, and 15 bases separated the two germline ends. This CDR3 contains 15 residues. Germline lookup yields CDR1 LGHNA and CDR2 YNFKEQ. As DNA, the CDR3 is TGTGCCAGCAGCCAAGATAGGGTGGGGCTGGCTGGCTACACCTTC. It specifies CASSQDRVGLAGYTF.

The chain is built from TRBV4-3 and TRBJ2-2, with D unclear. This CDR3 has 14 amino acids. In germline, CDR1 is LGHNA, CDR2 YSLEER. Trimming removed 0 bases from V and 2 bases from J, with 4 bases in between. CDR3 region: CASSQEANTGELFF. CDR3 nucleotides: TGCGCCAGCAGCCAAGAAGCTAACACCGGGGAGCTGTTTTTT.

This clone was recorded only once. The chain joins TRBV30 to TRBJ1-1; a weak D match, TRBD1 (5 bases). Germline V gives CDR1 GTSNPN, CDR2 SVGIG (reference sequence). There are 12 residues in the CDR3. The V end was cut by 3 bases, the J end by 10 bases, with 15 bases between. CDR3 residues: CAWRGTSSGAFF. CDR3 in DNA: TGTGCCTGGAGGGGGACTAGTTCTGGAGCTTTCTTT.